The 16 T cell receptor beta chains in this list originate from one sample, sequenced in a study of control samples from healthy donors and cancer patients. This table comes from immunoSEQ multiplex PCR, and its TCRdb copy is limited to in-frame clones, with some not included. The sample lists some 99,000 clones; roughly 90% were seen once. The sample comprised blood. These receptors were obtained from a woman aged 45-65 years in good health.

The J gene is TRBJ1-1, the V gene TRBV5-1, with D tentatively TRBD1 (6 bases). Germline V gene sequence: CDR1 SGHRS, CDR2 YFSETQ. This CDR3 has 14 residues. The V end was cut by 3 bases, the J end by 11 bases, with 20 bases between. In nucleotides, the CDR3 is TGCGCCAGCAGCTATACCTCCGGGACAAACAGGGCTTTCTTT. As protein: CASSYTSGTNRAFF.

This clone was observed a single time. This sequence joins TRBV4-2 and TRBJ2-2, with D perhaps being TRBD1 or TRBD2 (5 bases each). Germline assignment: CDR1 LGHNA and CDR2 YNFKEQ. The CDR3 is 15 residues long. The germline V and J ends were trimmed by 4 bases and 8 bases, with 17 bases remaining between them. The CDR3 here is CASSPRDQGPGELFF. The CDR3 bases are TGTGCCAGCAGCCCCCGGGACCAGGGACCGGGGGAGCTGTTTTTT.

This chain joins TRBV24-1 and TRBJ2-6; 8 positions agree with TRBD1. Germline assignment: CDR1 KGHDR and CDR2 SFDVKD. J lost 0 bases, V lost 5 bases, and 5 bases had no gene match. The CDR3 loop spans 17 amino acids. The CDR3 region is CATSADRGASGANVLTF. The CDR3 DNA sequence: TGTGCCACCAGTGCCGACAGGGGCGCCTCTGGGGCCAACGTCCTGACTTTC.

This rearrangement joins TRBV10-1 to TRBJ2-1, with 13 positions matching TRBD2. The CDR3 length is 19 residues. Per the germline V gene, CDR1 is WNHNN and CDR2 is SYGVQD (reference sequence). The J segment lost 5 bases and the V segment lost 0 bases, leaving 10 bases of the junction unmatched. CDR3 bases: TGCGCCAGCAGTGAGTCGAGCGGACTAGCGGGAGATTTCGACAATGAGCAGTTCTTC. It translates to CASSESSGLAGDFDNEQFF.

The genes are TRBV5-1 and TRBJ1-1; 9 bases fit TRBD1. CDR1 is SGHRS and CDR2 is YFSETQ in the germline V gene. V gave up 3 bases and J gave up 10 bases; unmatched junction bases: 10. The CDR3 runs to 14 residues. CDR3 nucleotide sequence: TGCGCCAGCAGCTACCGACAGGGGGGATCGGGAGCTTTCTTT. This encodes CASSYRQGGSGAFF.

The chain uses TRBV3-1 (or the pseudogene TRBV3-2) and TRBJ2-1; 8 bases match TRBD2. Germline CDR1 is LGHDT and CDR2 is YNNKEL (reference sequence). This CDR3 is built from 17 residues. V shed 0 bases, J shed 6 bases, and the junction held 10 bases outside the gene matches. The DNA of the CDR3 is TGTGCCAGCAGCCAAGATCTTGGGGCTAGCGGGTTCAATGAGCAGTTCTTC. Translating gives CASSQDLGASGFNEQFF.

V usage is TRBV6-5 and J usage is TRBJ1-1; D gene unclear. Trimming took 6 bases from V and 3 from J, leaving 11 bases between them. Germline CDR1 and CDR2: MNHEY and SVGAGI. This CDR3 region has 13 residues. CDR3 sequence reads: CASRLTLYTEAFF. The CDR3 DNA reads as TGTGCCAGCAGGCTGACACTTTACACTGAAGCTTTCTTT.

V gene TRBV5-1 combines with J gene TRBJ2-5; D is possibly TRBD1 (5 bases). V lost 4 bases, J lost 4 bases, and 14 bases lay in between. In germline, CDR1 is SGHRS, CDR2 YFSETQ. The CDR3 contains 14 residues. CDR3 residues: CASSKGISSETQYF. The CDR3 DNA is TGCGCCAGCAGCAAGGGGATTTCCTCAGAGACCCAGTACTTC.

The rearrangement uses TRBV19 and TRBJ2-3, with D perhaps TRBD2 (6 bases). V was pared by 5 bases and J by 2 bases, with 14 bases between. The CDR3 length is 15 residues. In germline, CDR1 is LNHDA, CDR2 SQIVND (reference sequence). The CDR3 DNA reads TGTGCCAGTAGTTTCGGCCCGGGGGTCACAGATACGCAGTATTTT. Its translation: CASSFGPGVTDTQYF.

V and J are TRBV6-5 and TRBJ2-1; 9 bases line up with TRBD2. Unmatched junction bases numbered 6, after V lost 4 bases and J lost 8 bases. Germline CDR1 MNHEY, CDR2 SVGAGI. This CDR3 spans 14 amino acids. CDR3 amino acids: CASSLYSGSHEQFF. CDR3 bases: TGTGCCAGCAGTTTATATAGCGGGAGCCATGAGCAGTTCTTC.

This chain connects TRBV7-2 to TRBJ2-3; D might be TRBD1 (6 bases). The CDR3 length is 15 residues. V was trimmed by 1 base and J by 2 bases, leaving 10 bases between them. The germline CDR1 and CDR2 sequences are SGHTA and FQGNSA. DNA for the CDR3: TGTGCCAGCAGCTTAGACACAGGGACCACAGATACGCAGTATTTT. This sequence encodes CASSLDTGTTDTQYF. Based on the CDR3 plus reference TRBV7-2 and TRBJ2-3, the full variable domain is GAGVSQSPSNKVTEKGKDVELRCDPISGHTALYWYRQSLGQGLEFLIYFQGNSAPDKSGLPSDRFSAERTGGSVSTLTIQRTQQEDSAVYLCASSLDTGTTDTQYFGPGTRLTVL.

The chain employs TRBV18 and TRBJ2-2; 10 bases match TRBD2. The CDR3 totals 17 residues. J was trimmed by 6 bases and V by 1 base; bases with no gene match: 8. Germline V gene data show CDR1 as KGHSH and CDR2 as LQKENI. The CDR3 nucleotides are TGTGCCAGCTCACCACGGAACCCTAGCGGGAGCGCCGGGGAGCTGTTTTTT. Its translation: CASSPRNPSGSAGELFF.

The chain uses TRBV30 and TRBJ1-1, with 8 bases fitting TRBD1. This CDR3 has 13 residues. After removal of 4 bases from V and 0 bases from J, the junction contained 1 base not matched to a gene. Germline values: CDR1 GTSNPN, CDR2 SVGIG (reference sequence). CDR3 coding DNA: TGTGCCTGGACAGGGGGCCTGAACACTGAAGCTTTCTTT. Translated, it gives CAWTGGLNTEAFF.

This clone was counted between two and nine times. The CDR3, as DNA: TGTGCCAGCGTGGGGCAGGGGGGCGATGAGCAGTTCTTC. This codes for CASVGQGGDEQFF. V usage is TRBV21-1 and J usage is TRBJ2-1; TRBD1 is the table's D call, not checked against the DNA. TRBV21-1 is annotated as a pseudogene. CDR3 length: 13 residues.

The rearrangement joins TRBV29-1 to TRBJ2-5, with TRBD2 matching 10 bases. Losses at the gene ends were 8 bases for V and 6 bases for J; bases not matched to a gene: 9. Germline assignment: CDR1 SQVTM and CDR2 ANQGSEA. CDR3 length: 13 amino acids. This CDR3 is CSLGGSGRKTQYF. The CDR3 nucleotides are TGCAGCCTAGGGGGTAGCGGGAGGAAGACCCAGTACTTC. Filled out from reference TRBV29-1 and TRBJ2-5, the complete variable domain reads SAVISQKPSRDICQRGTSLTIQCQVDSQVTMMFWYRQQPGQSLTLIATANQGSEATYESGFVIDKFPISRPNLTFSTLTVSNMSPEDSSIYLCSLGGSGRKTQYFGPGTRLLVL.

The CDR3 nucleotides are TGCAGTGCTAGAGTGGACAGGGAGCAGTTCTTC. Translating gives CSARVDREQFF. This chain connects TRBV20-1 to TRBJ2-1; 7 bases map to TRBD1. CDR1 DFQATT and CDR2 SNEGSKA come from the germline V gene (reference sequence). V lost 1 base, J lost 10 bases, and 1 base stayed unmatched. The CDR3 totals 11 residues.